The 28 T cell receptor beta chains presented below share a single source sample, sequenced in a study of blood T cell repertoires in COVID-19. Data came from immunoSEQ multiplex PCR; TCRdb stores just in-frame clones and leaves some out. This sample carries more than 95,000 clones, over 80% of them seen once, and the ten largest clones take roughly 15%. Material for sequencing was peripheral blood. These receptors were collected from a middle-aged man with acute or convalescent COVID-19.

The rearrangement links TRBV5-6 to TRBJ1-4; maybe TRBD1 (6 bases). The V gene's germline CDR1 is SGHDT and CDR2 YYEEEE. V dropped 4 bases and J dropped 5 bases, with 12 bases sitting between them. The CDR3 covers 14 residues. CDR3 amino acids: CASSQGLMNEKLFF. Here the CDR3 DNA reads TGTGCCAGCAGCCAGGGGTTAATGAATGAAAAACTGTTTTTT.

In DNA form, the CDR3 reads TGTGCCAGCAGCCAGAGGGAGGTACAGTACTTC. This encodes CASSQREVQYF. The chain has TRBV7-8 and TRBJ2-4, with D possibly being TRBD2 (6 bases). V lost 5 bases and J 13 bases, leaving 12 bases between the germline ends. The CDR3 runs 11 residues. Germline V gene data show CDR1 as SGHVS and CDR2 as FQNEAQ.

The chain has TRBV15 and TRBJ2-5; the D is unclear. This CDR3 region has 12 residues. Trimming took 1 base from V and 7 from J, leaving 7 bases between them. Germline assignment: CDR1 LNHNV and CDR2 YYDKDF (reference sequence). The CDR3 loop is CATSRAGGTQYF. In nucleotides, the CDR3 is TGTGCCACCAGCAGAGCAGGTGGGACCCAGTACTTC.

J is TRBJ2-1 and V is TRBV7-2; D might be TRBD2 (5 bases). The V and J ends lost 1 base and 2 bases respectively, with 12 bases between them. Germline V CDR1 and CDR2: SGHTA, FQGNSA. The CDR3 length is 16 residues. The CDR3 protein is CASSLGGGSPYNEQFF. The CDR3 DNA follows: TGTGCCAGCAGCTTAGGTGGTGGGAGCCCCTACAATGAGCAGTTCTTC.

The chain combines TRBV6-6 with TRBJ2-7; 8 bases map to TRBD1. J gave up 3 bases and V 5 bases, and 6 bases lay outside the gene matches. The length of the CDR3 is 14 residues. CDR1 is MNHNY and CDR2 is SVGAGI in the germline V gene (reference sequence). The CDR3 here is CASSPGGAGYEQYF. As DNA, the CDR3 is TGTGCCAGCAGTCCAGGGGGCGCGGGCTACGAGCAGTACTTC.

This clone was counted only a few times. This same CDR3 is encoded by further DNA sequences in the sample. The chain couples TRBV4-1 to TRBJ1-5, with unresolved D. V was pared by 1 base and J by 5 bases, with 12 bases between. The length of the CDR3 is 15 residues. The V gene's germline CDR1 is MGHRA and CDR2 YSYEKL. CDR3 residues: CASSQGWGEHQPQHF. CDR3 DNA sequence: TGCGCCAGCAGCCAAGGCTGGGGAGAGCATCAGCCCCAGCATTTT.

This clone was seen a single time. The CDR3 protein is CASSGTVTDTQYF. The CDR3 nucleotides read TGCGCCAGCAGCGGCACAGTTACAGATACGCAGTATTTT. The chain employs TRBV5-1 and TRBJ2-3; D gene unclear. The CDR3 extends over 13 amino acids. Germline assignment: CDR1 SGHRS and CDR2 YFSETQ. Trimming took 4 bases from V and 3 from J, leaving 9 bases between them.

The rearrangement joins TRBV24-1 to TRBJ1-1, with a possible D match to TRBD1 (6 bases). The V and J ends lost 6 bases and 5 bases respectively, with 15 bases between them. Per germline, CDR1 KGHDR and CDR2 SFDVKD. The CDR3 covers 14 residues. The chain's CDR3 is CATSSRGGKTEAFF. The DNA of the CDR3 is TGTGCCACCAGTTCAAGGGGGGGGAAAACTGAAGCTTTCTTT.

The chain combines TRBV7-2 with TRBJ2-5; TRBD2 matches at 7 bases. V was pared by 5 bases and J by 3 bases, with 6 bases of the junction left unmatched. This CDR3 has 14 amino acids. CDR1 is SGHTA and CDR2 is FQGNSA in the germline V gene. The CDR3 here is CASSHGLAEETQYF. The CDR3 nucleotides are TGTGCCAGCAGCCATGGGCTAGCGGAAGAGACCCAGTACTTC.

V is TRBV6-5 and J is TRBJ2-7; 11 bases line up with TRBD1. V was pared by 0 bases and J by 5 bases, with 3 bases of the junction left unmatched. Germline-derived CDR1 and CDR2 are MNHEY and SVGAGI. The CDR3 extends over 15 amino acids. DNA for the CDR3: TGTGCCAGCAGTTACTCGATGGGACAGGGGGACGAGCAGTACTTC. It is translated as CASSYSMGQGDEQYF.

This clone occurred once. The rearrangement links TRBV18 to TRBJ2-2, with 7 bases matching TRBD1. Germline V lookup: CDR1 KGHSH, CDR2 LQKENI. Trimming at V came to 4 bases and at J to 0 bases, leaving 5 bases not matched to a gene. This CDR3 is built from 16 residues. The chain's CDR3 is CASSRLGQPNTGELFF. For the CDR3, the DNA is TGTGCCAGCTCACGCCTGGGACAGCCGAACACCGGGGAGCTGTTTTTT.

The chain has TRBV7-9 and TRBJ2-2; 8 nucleotides agree with TRBD1. This CDR3 region has 16 residues. Germline CDR1 and CDR2: SEHNR and FQNEAQ (reference sequence). J lost 4 bases, V lost 3 bases, and 7 bases had no gene match. The CDR3 DNA is TGTGCCAGCAGCTTCCCAGGGGGCTTCGGCACCGGGGAGCTGTTTTTT. Its translation: CASSFPGGFGTGELFF.

The chain uses TRBV6-6 and TRBJ2-5; the D gene is possibly TRBD2 (6 bases). The CDR3 is 16 amino acids. V was pared by 0 bases and J by 5 bases, with 16 bases between. CDR1 is MNHNY, CDR2 SVGAGI, per germline (reference sequence). In DNA, the CDR3 is TGTGCCAGCAGTTACTCTGCGGAGGGGCCCTTGGAGACCCAGTACTTC. It encodes CASSYSAEGPLETQYF.

The chain joins TRBV19 to TRBJ1-5, with TRBD1 as a possible D gene (5 bases). Germline CDR1 is LNHDA and CDR2 is SQIVND (reference sequence). V lost 8 bases and J 4 bases, leaving 15 bases between the germline ends. CDR3 length: 14 residues. The CDR3 bases are TGTGCCAGTTCTCATAGGGGCGGAAATCAGCCCCAGCATTTT. This sequence encodes CASSHRGGNQPQHF. Looking up the rest from reference TRBV19 and TRBJ1-5 gives the full variable domain: DGGITQSPKYLFRKEGQNVTLSCEQNLNHDAMYWYRQDPGQGLRLIYYSQIVNDFQKGDIAEGYSVSREKKESFPLTVTSAQKNPTAFYLCASSHRGGNQPQHFGDGTRLSIL.

The V call is TRBV20-1, the J call TRBJ2-3, with D possibly matching TRBD1 (6 bases). Looked up from germline, CDR1 is DFQATT and CDR2 is SNEGSKA (reference sequence). V was shortened by 5 bases and J by 11 bases, with 14 bases between the two germline ends. The CDR3 has 11 residues. Written as DNA, the CDR3 is TGCAGTGCTGCACAGGGATCTGGGCAGTATTTT. Residues: CSAAQGSGQYF.

This clone showed up just a few times. The rearrangement uses TRBV27 and TRBJ2-7; tentatively, D is TRBD2 (5 bases). Germline lookup yields CDR1 MNHEY and CDR2 SMNVEV (reference sequence). CDR3 length: 15 amino acids. V lost 2 bases, J lost 7 bases, and 18 bases lay in between. DNA for the CDR3: TGTGCCAGCAGTTTAACGGGGAAACCCTTGGGTGAGCAGTACTTC. It specifies CASSLTGKPLGEQYF.

This clone showed up just once. V gene TRBV19 combines with J gene TRBJ2-5, with D perhaps matching TRBD1 (5 bases). This CDR3 has 16 residues. V was shortened by 5 bases and J by 5 bases, with 21 bases between the two germline ends. From germline, CDR1 is LNHDA and CDR2 SQIVND (reference sequence). The DNA for the CDR3 is TGTGCCAGTAGTCCCCTGACAGATCGGGTAGGGGAGACCCAGTACTTC. This codes for CASSPLTDRVGETQYF.

In its sample, this clone was seen a few times. The chain is built from TRBV6-5 and TRBJ2-7, with TRBD2 matching over 13 bases. The trim removed 2 bases at V and 9 bases at J, leaving 10 bases unmatched. The germline gives CDR1 MNHEY, CDR2 SVGAGI. The length of the CDR3 is 16 residues. CDR3 protein: CASSYLPTSGRAVQYF. Written as DNA, the CDR3 is TGTGCCAGCAGTTACCTCCCCACTAGCGGGAGGGCGGTGCAGTACTTC.

The rearrangement links TRBV30 to TRBJ1-6; D is ambiguous. Germline V gene sequence: CDR1 GTSNPN, CDR2 SVGIG (reference sequence). V gave up 1 base and J gave up 7 bases, with 14 bases separating them. The CDR3 has 15 residues. CDR3 in amino acids: CAWSGVSGNNSPLHF. The DNA for the CDR3 is TGTGCCTGGAGTGGGGTCTCAGGCAACAATTCACCCCTCCACTTT.

This clone was detected a few times. The V gene is TRBV28, the J gene TRBJ2-3, with TRBD2 identical over 10 bases. Unmatched junction bases numbered 14, after V lost 8 bases and J lost 6 bases. The CDR3 contains 16 residues. From germline, CDR1 is MDHEN and CDR2 SYDVKM. CDR3 coding DNA: TGTGCCAGCGCCATGCGCGGGACTAGCGATACGGATACGCAGTATTTT. Translation gives CASAMRGTSDTDTQYF.

The chain employs TRBV7-2 and TRBJ2-3; 8 nucleotides match TRBD1. The V segment lost 5 bases and the J segment 5 bases; nucleotides outside the gene matches: 9. The CDR3 is made up of 15 amino acids. Germline V gives CDR1 SGHTA, CDR2 FQGNSA. The CDR3 sequence: CASSQADRVIDTQYF. Here the CDR3 DNA reads TGTGCCAGCAGCCAAGCGGACAGGGTGATAGATACGCAGTATTTT.

This clone was seen once. The chain recombines TRBV11-2 with TRBJ2-1; D is uncertain. V lost 4 bases, J lost 0 bases, and 10 bases lay in between. The CDR3 has 15 amino acids. CDR1 SGHAT and CDR2 FQNNGV come from the germline V gene. The CDR3: CASSSGRSSYNEQFF. In DNA form, the CDR3 reads TGTGCCAGCAGCTCGGGTCGGAGCTCCTACAATGAGCAGTTCTTC.

This chain links TRBV2 with TRBJ2-7, with 8 bases fitting TRBD1. The CDR3 consists of 14 residues. Germline-derived CDR1 and CDR2 are SNHLY and FYNNEI. Losses at the gene ends were 6 bases for V and 3 bases for J; bases not matched to a gene: 7. The CDR3 sequence: CASSPAGTGYEQYF. The CDR3 DNA reads as TGTGCCAGCAGCCCCGCCGGGACAGGCTACGAGCAGTACTTC.

This clone was seen a single time. The rearrangement links TRBV4-1 to TRBJ2-7; 11 positions match TRBD2. V was pared by 3 bases and J by 3 bases, with 7 bases of the junction left unmatched. This CDR3 region has 16 residues. CDR1 MGHRA and CDR2 YSYEKL come from the germline V gene. The CDR3 DNA reads TGCGCCAGCAGCCAGCAGGGCACTAGCGGGAGCTACGAGCAGTACTTC. Translation gives CASSQQGTSGSYEQYF.

The chain employs TRBV11-3 and TRBJ2-7; weak D call: TRBD2 (5 bases). Looked up from germline, CDR1 is SGHNT and CDR2 is YENEEA. The V gene lost 6 bases and the J gene lost 6 bases, with 12 bases spanning the gap. This CDR3 comprises 12 residues. The chain's CDR3 is CASSRLGIEQYF. Here the CDR3 DNA reads TGTGCCAGCAGTCGCCTCGGGATCGAGCAGTACTTC.

The V gene is TRBV29-1, the J gene TRBJ2-1; D unresolved. CDR3 length: 10 residues. With 7 bases removed from V and 5 bases from J, the gap between germline ends came to 6 bases. In germline, CDR1 is SQVTM, CDR2 ANQGSEA. CDR3 protein: CSGSNNEQFF. CDR3 DNA sequence: TGCAGCGGGAGTAACAATGAGCAGTTCTTC.

The chain recombines TRBV7-2 with TRBJ2-1, with TRBD2 identical over 14 bases. Trimming cost V 3 bases and J 6 bases; bases outside gene matches: 1. Germline CDR1 is SGHTA and CDR2 is FQGNSA. The CDR3 is 15 residues long. In DNA form, the CDR3 reads TGTGCCAGCAGCTTGACTAGCGGGAGGGCCAATGAGCAGTTCTTC. This sequence encodes CASSLTSGRANEQFF.

The chain carries TRBV7-8 and TRBJ2-5; TRBD1 aligns across 7 bases. This CDR3 region has 16 residues. V trimming: 5 bases; J trimming: 4 bases; junction bases outside the gene matches: 13. From germline, CDR1 is SGHVS and CDR2 FQNEAQ. The CDR3 DNA follows: TGTGCCAGCAGCCCCCCAGGGACAGCGGCAAGAGAGACCCAGTACTTC. Amino acid sequence: CASSPPGTAARETQYF.